This entry lists 5 T cell receptor beta chains sequenced from one sample in a study of cytomegalovirus exposure and HLA in healthy donors. Primers: 60 Vbeta forward and 13 Jbeta reverse. The data were produced by immunoSEQ multiplex PCR, yet TCRdb's version contains in-frame clones alone and is incomplete. This table holds about 130,000 clones, around four fifths found once. The sequenced sample was PBMCs. These receptors were obtained from a man aged 18-30 years in good health and CMV-seropositive.

The chain joins TRBV2 to TRBJ1-1, with a possible D match to TRBD1 (5 bases). The germline V gene encodes CDR1 SNHLY and CDR2 FYNNEI. The CDR3 spans 14 residues. V was shortened by 7 bases and J by 5 bases, with 17 bases between the two germline ends. CDR3 in amino acids: CASTPGVGGTEAFF. CDR3 bases: TGTGCCAGCACCCCGGGGGTAGGTGGGACTGAAGCTTTCTTT. The variable domain in full, with the rest retrieved from reference TRBV2 and TRBJ1-1, is EPEVTQTPSHQVTQMGQEVILRCVPISNHLYFYWYRQILGQKVEFLVSFYNNEISEKSEIFDDQFSVERPDGSNFTLKIRSTKLEDSAMYFCASTPGVGGTEAFFGQGTRLTVV.

The V call is TRBV13, the J call TRBJ1-4; the match to TRBD1 covers 8 bases. CDR1 and CDR2 (germline): PRHDT, FYEKMQ (reference sequence). There are 16 residues in the CDR3. V trimming: 5 bases; J trimming: 8 bases; junction bases outside the gene matches: 13. CDR3 protein: CASSLRTGQGGEKLFF. The CDR3 nucleotides are TGTGCCAGCAGCCTACGAACAGGACAGGGAGGCGAAAAACTGTTTTTT.

The J gene is TRBJ1-3, the V gene TRBV13; the D gene is possibly TRBD1 (5 bases). V was clipped by 3 bases and J by 4 bases, with 16 bases between them. CDR3 length equals 16 residues. The germline gives CDR1 PRHDT, CDR2 FYEKMQ (reference sequence). The CDR3 here is CASSLRQSLIGNTIYF. The DNA for the CDR3 is TGTGCCAGCAGCTTGCGACAGAGTTTGATCGGAAACACCATATATTTT.

CDR3 coding DNA: TGTGCAAGTCGCTTAAGACAGGGGTGGAATGAGCAGTTCTTC. Encoded protein: CASRLRQGWNEQFF. This sequence joins TRBV12-2 and TRBJ2-1; no check of the table's D call, TRBD1, against the DNA was made. TRBV12-2 is tagged as a pseudogene. There are 14 residues in the CDR3.

The rearrangement joins TRBV5-1 to TRBJ2-1, with D perhaps matching TRBD2 (6 bases). The CDR3 sequence is 15 residues long. CDR1 and CDR2 (germline): SGHRS, YFSETQ. Between the trimmed V and J ends, which lost 2 bases and 2 bases, there was a span of 11 bases. The CDR3 nucleotides read TGCGCCAGCAGCTTTTCCGGGGGACCCTACAATGAGCAGTTCTTC. Translation: CASSFSGGPYNEQFF.